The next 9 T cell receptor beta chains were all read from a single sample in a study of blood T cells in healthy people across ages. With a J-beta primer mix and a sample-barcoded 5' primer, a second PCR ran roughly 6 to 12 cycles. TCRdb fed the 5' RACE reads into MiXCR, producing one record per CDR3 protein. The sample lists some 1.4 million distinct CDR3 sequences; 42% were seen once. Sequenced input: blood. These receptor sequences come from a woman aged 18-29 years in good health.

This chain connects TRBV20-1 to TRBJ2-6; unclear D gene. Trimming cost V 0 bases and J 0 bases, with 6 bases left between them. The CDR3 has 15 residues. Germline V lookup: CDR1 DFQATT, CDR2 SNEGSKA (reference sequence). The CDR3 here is CSAREMNSGANVLTF. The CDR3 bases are TGCAGTGCTAGAGAGATGAACTCTGGGGCCAACGTCCTGACTTTC.

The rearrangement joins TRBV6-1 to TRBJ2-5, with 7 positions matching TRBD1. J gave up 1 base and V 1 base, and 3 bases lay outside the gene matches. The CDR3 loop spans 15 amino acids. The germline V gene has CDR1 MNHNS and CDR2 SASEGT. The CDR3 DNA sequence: TGTGCCAGCAGTGAAGGGGGACAGCTCCAAGAGACCCAGTACTTC. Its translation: CASSEGGQLQETQYF.

The CDR3 region has the DNA TGTGCCAGCAGCCCACATGACAGAAACACTGAAGCTTTCTTT. Its translation: CASSPHDRNTEAFF. This sequence joins TRBV7-3 and TRBJ1-1, with TRBD1 as a possible D gene (5 bases). Per germline, CDR1 SGHTA and CDR2 FQGTGA. CDR3 size: 14 residues. Trimming took 5 bases from V and 2 from J, leaving 12 bases between them. The whole variable domain, remainder taken from reference TRBV7-3 and TRBJ1-1, is GAGVSQTPSNKVTEKGKYVELRCDPISGHTALYWYRQSLGQGPEFLIYFQGTGAADDSGLPNDRFFAVRPEGSVSTLKIQRTERGDSAVYLCASSPHDRNTEAFFGQGTRLTVV.

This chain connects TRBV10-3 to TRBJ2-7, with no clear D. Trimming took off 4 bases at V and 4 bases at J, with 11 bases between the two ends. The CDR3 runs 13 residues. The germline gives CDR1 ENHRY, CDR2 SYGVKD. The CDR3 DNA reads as TGTGCCATCAGTGGATCTACCCTATACGAGCAGTACTTC. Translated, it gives CAISGSTLYEQYF.

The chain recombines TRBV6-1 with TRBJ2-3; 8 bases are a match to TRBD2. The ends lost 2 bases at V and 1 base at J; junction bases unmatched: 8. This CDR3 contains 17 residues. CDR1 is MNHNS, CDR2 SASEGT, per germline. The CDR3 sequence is CASSEWVGSGGTDTQYF. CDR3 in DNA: TGTGCCAGCAGTGAATGGGTGGGTAGCGGGGGCACAGATACGCAGTATTTT.

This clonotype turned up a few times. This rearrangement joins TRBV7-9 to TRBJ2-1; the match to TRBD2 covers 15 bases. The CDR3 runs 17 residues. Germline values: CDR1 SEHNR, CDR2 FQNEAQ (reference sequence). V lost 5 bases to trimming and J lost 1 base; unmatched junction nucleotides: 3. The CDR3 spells CASSPGTSGGSYNEQFF. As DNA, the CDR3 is TGTGCCAGCAGCCCCGGGACTAGCGGGGGGTCCTACAATGAGCAGTTCTTC. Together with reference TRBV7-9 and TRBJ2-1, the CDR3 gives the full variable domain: DTGVSQNPRHKITKRGQNVTFRCDPISEHNRLYWYRQTLGQGPEFLTYFQNEAQLEKSRLLSDRFSAERPKGSFSTLEIQRTEQGDSAMYLCASSPGTSGGSYNEQFFGPGTRLTVL.

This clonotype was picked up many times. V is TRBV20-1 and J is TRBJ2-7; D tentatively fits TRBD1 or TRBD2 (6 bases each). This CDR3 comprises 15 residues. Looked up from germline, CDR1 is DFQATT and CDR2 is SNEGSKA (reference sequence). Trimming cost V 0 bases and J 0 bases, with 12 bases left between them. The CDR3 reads CSARDPGASSYEQYF. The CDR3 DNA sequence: TGCAGTGCTAGAGATCCGGGGGCGAGCTCCTACGAGCAGTACTTC.

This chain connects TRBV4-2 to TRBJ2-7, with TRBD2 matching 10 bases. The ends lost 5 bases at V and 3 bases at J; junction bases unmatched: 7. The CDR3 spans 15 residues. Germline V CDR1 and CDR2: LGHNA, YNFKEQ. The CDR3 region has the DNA TGTGCCAGCAGCGGAGGACTAGCGGAATACTACGAGCAGTACTTC. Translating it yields CASSGGLAEYYEQYF.

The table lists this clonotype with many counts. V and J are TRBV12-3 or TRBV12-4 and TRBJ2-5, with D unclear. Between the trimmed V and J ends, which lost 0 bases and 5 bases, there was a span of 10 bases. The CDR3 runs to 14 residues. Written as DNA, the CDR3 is TGTGCCAGCAGTTTAGCGCATGCCAGCGAGACCCAGTACTTC. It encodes CASSLAHASETQYF.